This T cell receptor (beta chain) was retrieved from a study of blood T cell repertoires in COVID-19. Participants were aged roughly 18 to 89 years from roughly 26 US areas. Resolution of symptoms, clearance, or two negative PCRs was present in recovered Cohort 3 donors. Source study methods: Amplification with reference gene primers provided the estimates of nucleated cell counts. Generated by immunoSEQ multiplex PCR, the TCRdb table keeps only in-frame clones and is missing some. Clonal size and the V and J genes are those of that table, whereas D and trimming came from the DNA. The sample has 150,000 or so clones, 82% seen once. Germline lookup yields CDR1 KGHDR and CDR2 SFDVKD. The CDR3 consists of 14 residues. The V gene lost 5 bases and the J gene lost 6 bases, with 15 bases spanning the gap.

The source material was PBMCs or T cells enriched from blood (not recorded which). The J gene is TRBJ1-1, the V gene TRBV24-1; perhaps TRBD1 as D (5 bases). This TCR was sampled from a man aged 60-69 years who had recovered from COVID-19. CDR3 in amino acids: CATSGGGLFAEAFF. The CDR3, as DNA: TGTGCCACCAGTGGGGGGGGATTGTTCGCTGAAGCTTTCTTT.